This TCR beta chain was recovered during a study of OX40 agonist ivuxolimab in advanced cancers. Study-level information: Ivuxolimab doses were 0.01, 0.1, 0.3, 1.5, 3 or 10 mg/kg every 2 weeks.

Germline values: CDR1 SGHDN, CDR2 FVKESK. The CDR3 is 19 residues long. The ends lost 3 bases at V and 4 bases at J; junction bases unmatched: 10. A note on this clone: The antigen is not known.

Study-level findings and limits: More expanded clones were found, on average, in CD8+ than in CD4+ T cells. Low clonal expansion, among the lowest seen, marked partial responders at 0.1-3.0 mg/kg.

Libraries were prepared by immunoSEQ multiplex PCR; TCRdb keeps only in-frame clonotypes and omits some of them. The table lists tens of thousands of clones, about 88% of them singletons. The sample here was CD4+ or CD8+ T cells sorted from blood, taken in a trial of the OX40 agonist ivuxolimab. The TCR sequence derives from an adult with an advanced solid tumor such as melanoma, head and neck, liver or kidney cancer. The chain uses TRBV14 and TRBJ2-1; 15 nucleotides agree with TRBD2. CDR3 coding DNA: TGTGCCAGCAGCCAGAGTCCCGGGACTAGCGGGAGGTTTTACAATGAGCAGTTCTTC. Residues: CASSQSPGTSGRFYNEQFF.